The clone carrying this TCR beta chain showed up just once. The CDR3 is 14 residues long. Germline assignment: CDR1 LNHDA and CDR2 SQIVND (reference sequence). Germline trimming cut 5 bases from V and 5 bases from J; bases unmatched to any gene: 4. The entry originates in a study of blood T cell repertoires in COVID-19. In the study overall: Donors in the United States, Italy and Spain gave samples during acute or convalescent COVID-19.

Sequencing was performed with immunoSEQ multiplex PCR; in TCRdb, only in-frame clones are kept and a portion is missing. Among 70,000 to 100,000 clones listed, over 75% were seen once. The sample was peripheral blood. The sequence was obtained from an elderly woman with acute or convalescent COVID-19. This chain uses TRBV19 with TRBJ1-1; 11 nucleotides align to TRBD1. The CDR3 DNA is TGTGCCAGTAGTTTGGACAGGGGGCAGACTGAAGCTTTCTTT. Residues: CASSLDRGQTEAFF.